The 3 T cell receptor beta chains given below trace back to one sample, sequenced in a study of glioma-infiltrating T cells. The iRepertoire nested amplicon-rescue multiplex PCR amplified TCR alpha and beta CDR3s from RNA. TCRdb used MiXCR to reprocess the multiplex PCR reads, holding one entry per CDR3 protein. The sample consists of more than 300,000 distinct CDR3 sequences, more than 35% of them appearing once. Sequenced input: glioma tissue, nonneoplastic brain tissue, or PBMCs (not recorded which). These receptors originate from a human donor with low-grade glioma or glioblastoma, undergoing nonglioma brain surgery, or in good health (not recorded which).

This clonotype showed up many times. The chain carries TRBV28 and TRBJ1-2; 7 bases agree with TRBD1. Germline trimming cut 5 bases from V and 6 bases from J; bases unmatched to any gene: 6. CDR1 MDHEN and CDR2 SYDVKM come from the germline V gene. The CDR3 is 13 residues long. The CDR3 is CASSGWDSDGYTF. CDR3 DNA: TGTGCCAGCAGTGGGTGGGACAGCGATGGCTACACCTTC.

Comments on this clonotype: Just one base apart from a much larger clone, this may be a read error. This chain joins TRBV27 and TRBJ2-7; D remains ambiguous. Germline loops: CDR1 MNHEY, CDR2 SMNVEV (reference sequence). The CDR3 sequence is 13 residues long. CDR3 amino acids: CASSFTPAYERYF. DNA of the CDR3: TGTGCCAGCAGTTTCACTCCCGCTTACGAGCGGTACTTC.

The chain couples TRBV6-6 to TRBJ1-4, with D unresolved. Germline loops: CDR1 MNHNY, CDR2 SVGAGI (reference sequence). CDR3 length: 15 amino acids. With 7 bases removed from V and 5 bases from J, the gap between germline ends came to 17 bases. CDR3 region: CASIKIAQMNEKLFF. In nucleotides, the CDR3 is TGTGCCAGCATAAAAATCGCACAAATGAATGAAAAACTGTTTTTT.